One and the same sample provided the 30 T cell receptor beta chains below, sequenced in a study of blood T cell repertoires in COVID-19. Sequencing used immunoSEQ multiplex PCR; TCRdb keeps in-frame clones, though not all of them. This table holds roughly 70,000 clones, just under 80% found once. Sequenced sample: peripheral blood. The receptor set was obtained from a human donor in a cohort sampled during active COVID-19.

The genes are TRBV5-5 and TRBJ2-3, with D unclear. Germline CDR1 and CDR2: SGHKS and YYEKEE (reference sequence). CDR3 length equals 14 residues. V lost 3 bases, J lost 2 bases, and 10 bases lay in between. The CDR3, as DNA: TGTGCCAGCAGCTGGGCCGATAACACAGATACGCAGTATTTT. Protein: CASSWADNTDTQYF.

This clone was seen only once. The rearrangement uses TRBV19 and TRBJ2-7; possibly TRBD1 for D (8 bases). The CDR3 is 14 amino acids. Trimming cost V 5 bases and J 2 bases, with 13 bases left between them. Germline-derived CDR1 and CDR2 are LNHDA and SQIVND (reference sequence). CDR3: CASSDRGGPYEQYF. Here the CDR3 DNA reads TGTGCCAGTAGTGACAGGGGAGGGCCCTACGAGCAGTACTTC. Filled out from reference TRBV19 and TRBJ2-7, the complete variable domain reads DGGITQSPKYLFRKEGQNVTLSCEQNLNHDAMYWYRQDPGQGLRLIYYSQIVNDFQKGDIAEGYSVSREKKESFPLTVTSAQKNPTAFYLCASSDRGGPYEQYFGPGTRLTVT.

The V gene is TRBV7-2, the J gene TRBJ1-3; 9 nucleotides agree with TRBD1. V shed 5 bases and J 4 bases; nucleotides not matched to a gene: 6. The germline V gene encodes CDR1 SGHTA and CDR2 FQGNSA. This CDR3 region has 15 residues. The CDR3 loop is CASSPDRGVGNTIYF. CDR3 sequence (DNA): TGTGCCAGCAGCCCGGACAGGGGCGTCGGAAACACCATATATTTT.

The chain links TRBV24-1 to TRBJ2-3, with TRBD1 matching 7 bases. Per germline, CDR1 KGHDR and CDR2 SFDVKD. J gave up 1 base and V 2 bases, and 8 bases lay outside the gene matches. The CDR3 covers 17 residues. CDR3 loop: CATSDWATQGGTDTQYF. DNA for the CDR3: TGTGCCACCAGTGATTGGGCGACCCAGGGGGGCACAGATACGCAGTATTTT.

The chain joins TRBV18 to TRBJ1-3, with D unresolved. Per germline, CDR1 KGHSH and CDR2 LQKENI. This CDR3 comprises 15 residues. Between the trimmed V and J ends, which lost 3 bases and 0 bases, there was a span of 9 bases. CDR3 sequence: CASSPLGPSGNTIYF. CDR3 bases: TGTGCCAGCTCACCGCTGGGCCCCTCTGGAAACACCATATATTTT.

The J gene is TRBJ2-2, the V gene TRBV7-2; D perhaps matches TRBD2 (6 bases). Trimming shortened V by 2 bases and J by 0 bases, and 10 bases separated the two germline ends. Germline V gene lookup returns CDR1 SGHTA and CDR2 FQGNSA. CDR3 size: 16 residues. CDR3 DNA sequence: TGTGCCAGCAGCTTAAGGCCGGGAGCGAACACCGGGGAGCTGTTTTTT. Encoded protein: CASSLRPGANTGELFF.

V usage is TRBV6-5 and J usage is TRBJ1-5; D uncertain. CDR1 and CDR2 from the germline V gene are MNHEY and SVGAGI. With 5 bases removed from V and 6 bases from J, the gap between germline ends came to 11 bases. The length of the CDR3 is 13 residues. This CDR3 reads CASSREVSQPQHF. The CDR3 region has the DNA TGTGCCAGCAGTCGCGAGGTTTCTCAGCCCCAGCATTTT.

This clone was counted a single time. The genes are TRBV7-2 and TRBJ1-1; TRBD1 aligns across 7 bases. CDR3 length: 15 residues. Germline CDR1 SGHTA, CDR2 FQGNSA. J gave up 6 bases and V 5 bases, and 12 bases lay outside the gene matches. DNA for the CDR3: TGTGCCAGCAGCATGAGTACAGGGGTCGGGGCTGAAGCTTTCTTT. Amino acids: CASSMSTGVGAEAFF.

This clone was detected once. This may stem from a read error, because a much larger clone lies one nucleotide away. This rearrangement joins TRBV5-1 to TRBJ1-1; D remains ambiguous. Per germline, CDR1 SGHRS and CDR2 YFSETQ. This CDR3 is built from 13 residues. Deletions cut 0 bases from V and 1 base from J, with 4 bases between. DNA for the CDR3: TGCGCCAGCAGCTTGGGAGAGAACACTGAAGCTTTCTTT. This translates into CASSLGENTEAFF.

This clone was detected once. This chain connects TRBV4-1 to TRBJ1-2; maybe TRBD1 (5 bases). The CDR3 has 15 residues. Germline V gene lookup returns CDR1 MGHRA and CDR2 YSYEKL. V lost 1 base to trimming and J lost 4 bases, with 13 bases between them. CDR3 protein: CASSQGITGPYGYTF. Here the CDR3 DNA reads TGCGCCAGCAGCCAAGGGATCACAGGCCCCTATGGCTACACCTTC.

This clone was seen more than once but under ten times. The CDR3 here is CASNRAGPNTGELFF. The CDR3 nucleotides read TGTGCCAGCAATAGAGCGGGACCGAACACCGGGGAGCTGTTTTTT. V and J are TRBV28 and TRBJ2-2; TRBD2 matches 7 bases. Germline CDR1 reads MDHEN; CDR2 reads SYDVKM. V lost 7 bases to trimming and J lost 0 bases; unmatched junction nucleotides: 5. The CDR3 runs to 15 residues.

The gene calls are TRBV9 and TRBJ2-3; TRBD2 is a possible D gene (5 bases). The CDR3 runs 17 residues. Germline V CDR1 and CDR2: SGDLS, YYNGEE. Trimming cost V 4 bases and J 4 bases, with 22 bases left between them. CDR3 region: CASSQTRTSSFPDTQYF. CDR3 DNA sequence: TGTGCCAGCAGCCAAACCCGGACTTCCTCATTCCCAGATACGCAGTATTTT.

The chain recombines TRBV2 with TRBJ2-7, with TRBD2 as a possible D gene (6 bases). The CDR3 has 12 residues. Germline V gene sequence: CDR1 SNHLY, CDR2 FYNNEI. Trimming stripped 8 bases from V and 3 bases from J, with 11 bases between. The CDR3 sequence is CASRLGNYEQYF. CDR3 coding DNA: TGTGCCAGCCGACTAGGGAACTACGAGCAGTACTTC.

The genes are TRBV28 and TRBJ1-3; no clear D gene. The germline CDR1 and CDR2 sequences are MDHEN and SYDVKM. The CDR3 runs to 16 residues. V lost 5 bases and J lost 0, with 14 bases in between. CDR3 protein: CASSPQTGSSGNTIYF. CDR3 coding DNA: TGTGCCAGCAGTCCCCAGACCGGGAGCTCTGGAAACACCATATATTTT.

V and J are TRBV5-1 and TRBJ2-1; 11 nucleotides align to TRBD2. Germline V gene data show CDR1 as SGHRS and CDR2 as YFSETQ. V shed 2 bases and J 9 bases; nucleotides not matched to a gene: 4. The CDR3 spans 14 residues. CDR3 sequence: CASSLTSGRGEQFF. CDR3 bases: TGCGCCAGCAGCTTAACTAGCGGGAGAGGTGAGCAGTTCTTC.

This clone turned up a few times. This chain connects TRBV5-8 to TRBJ2-5, with TRBD2 matching 7 bases. Germline V gene data show CDR1 as SGHTS and CDR2 as YDEGEE. The CDR3 is 16 amino acids. The V segment lost 3 bases and the J segment 3 bases; nucleotides outside the gene matches: 11. DNA of the CDR3: TGTGCCAGCAGCTCCCCCCAGGGTCGGGGGGAAGAGACCCAGTACTTC. This translates into CASSSPQGRGEETQYF.

The V gene is TRBV7-2, the J gene TRBJ2-7, with D unclear. Germline CDR1 and CDR2: SGHTA and FQGNSA. The CDR3 sequence is 14 residues long. V lost 4 bases and J 4 bases, leaving 14 bases between the germline ends. The CDR3 DNA reads as TGTGCCAGCAGCTCCCTGACTGACGGGTACGAGCAGTACTTC. Encoded protein: CASSSLTDGYEQYF.

The V gene is TRBV10-3, the J gene TRBJ2-6; maybe TRBD1 (6 bases). Trimming cost V 10 bases and J 0 bases, with 10 bases left between them. The germline gives CDR1 ENHRY, CDR2 SYGVKD. CDR3 size: 14 residues. This CDR3 is CATLQGSGANVLTF. In nucleotides, the CDR3 is TGTGCCACCTTACAGGGCTCTGGGGCCAACGTCCTGACTTTC.

This chain links TRBV28 with TRBJ1-2, with no clear D. The germline V and J ends were trimmed by 6 bases and 5 bases, with 16 bases remaining between them. Per germline, CDR1 MDHEN and CDR2 SYDVKM. The CDR3 is 14 amino acids. The CDR3 DNA reads as TGTGCCAGCAGGCGGACCGGGATCTTATATGGCTACACCTTC. Its protein product is CASRRTGILYGYTF.

The CDR3 sequence is CASSPQGVQQPQHF. The CDR3 bases are TGTGCCAGCAGCCCGCAGGGGGTCCAGCAGCCCCAGCATTTT. The chain recombines TRBV7-8 with TRBJ1-5; TRBD1 aligns across 7 bases. Germline V lookup: CDR1 SGHVS, CDR2 FQNEAQ. The V gene end was trimmed by 5 bases and the J gene end by 7 bases; junction bases not matched to a gene: 8. CDR3 size: 14 residues.

This chain links TRBV6-5 with TRBJ2-2; D is ambiguous. CDR1 and CDR2 from the germline V gene are MNHEY and SVGAGI. Trimming removed 6 bases at V and 6 bases at J, with 11 bases between. CDR3 length: 13 residues. The CDR3 protein is CASSLDSAGELFF. CDR3 nucleotides: TGTGCCAGCAGCCTCGACTCAGCCGGGGAGCTGTTTTTT.

V gene TRBV6-2 or TRBV6-3 combines with J gene TRBJ1-1; a weak D match, TRBD1 (5 bases). Germline values: CDR1 MNHEY, CDR2 SVGEGT. The V gene lost 5 bases and the J gene lost 7 bases, with 8 bases spanning the gap. This CDR3 has 11 amino acids. The CDR3 sequence is CASSRQLEAFF. DNA of the CDR3: TGTGCCAGCAGTCGACAGCTTGAAGCTTTCTTT.

In DNA form, the CDR3 reads TGTGCCAGCGAAGGGGCAGTCTCCTACGAGCAGTACTTC. Amino acids: CASEGAVSYEQYF. The chain is built from TRBV18 and TRBJ2-7; D possibly corresponds to TRBD1 (5 bases). From germline, CDR1 is KGHSH and CDR2 LQKENI. The CDR3 length is 13 residues. V was trimmed by 8 bases and J by 0 bases, leaving 11 bases between them.

This chain links TRBV6-2 or TRBV6-3 with TRBJ2-7, with a tentative D call TRBD1 (5 bases). The CDR3 consists of 16 residues. Germline loops: CDR1 MNHEY, CDR2 SVGEGT. The V end lost 6 bases, the J end lost 9 bases, and 27 bases lay between the germline ends. Here the CDR3 reads CASSWSRQSRNSGQYF. CDR3 nucleotide sequence: TGTGCCAGCAGCTGGAGCCGACAGTCCCGAAACAGTGGGCAGTACTTC.

CDR3 coding DNA: TGTGCCAGCAGTTCCTCCCGACAGGGTATAAGCTATGGCTACACCTTC. It specifies CASSSSRQGISYGYTF. This chain connects TRBV27 to TRBJ1-2, with TRBD1 matching 7 bases. Germline loops: CDR1 MNHEY, CDR2 SMNVEV (reference sequence). This CDR3 has 16 amino acids. The J segment lost 4 bases and the V segment lost 4 bases, leaving 12 bases of the junction unmatched.

CDR3: CASSPQQGAGQYF. The CDR3, as DNA: TGTGCCAGCAGTCCGCAACAGGGGGCTGGGCAGTACTTC. J is TRBJ2-7 and V is TRBV12-3 or TRBV12-4, with 9 positions matching TRBD1. V trimming: 5 bases; J trimming: 9 bases; junction bases outside the gene matches: 8. This CDR3 comprises 13 residues.

Only one count was recorded for this clone. The rearrangement uses TRBV7-8 and TRBJ1-2, with 9 nucleotides matching TRBD1. Germline CDR1 reads SGHVS; CDR2 reads FQNEAQ. After removal of 0 bases from V and 4 bases from J, the junction contained 6 bases not matched to a gene. The CDR3 is 16 amino acids. CDR3: CASSLAGRDRVYGYTF. The CDR3 DNA reads TGTGCCAGCAGCTTAGCAGGCCGGGACAGGGTCTATGGCTACACCTTC.

The chain carries TRBV5-1 and TRBJ2-7, with 7 bases identical to TRBD1. Germline CDR1 reads SGHRS; CDR2 reads YFSETQ. This CDR3 has 14 amino acids. Trimming took 4 bases from V and 0 from J; bases not matched to a gene: 4. The CDR3 spells CASSVGTASYEQYF. CDR3 nucleotide sequence: TGCGCCAGCAGCGTCGGGACAGCCTCCTACGAGCAGTACTTC.

The CDR3 DNA reads TGTGCCTGGTCGGAGGGCGACAGGGCGTTTTCACCCCTCCACTTT. Protein sequence: CAWSEGDRAFSPLHF. V gene TRBV30 combines with J gene TRBJ1-6; TRBD1 matches at 7 bases. This CDR3 has 15 residues. Germline-derived CDR1 and CDR2 are GTSNPN and SVGIG (reference sequence). With 5 bases clipped from V and 9 bases from J, the junction kept 13 bases outside the gene matches.

The rearrangement links TRBV15 to TRBJ2-7, with 7 bases aligning to TRBD2. From germline, CDR1 is LNHNV and CDR2 YYDKDF (reference sequence). Germline trimming cut 5 bases from V and 6 bases from J; bases unmatched to any gene: 19. The CDR3 spans 17 residues. Written as DNA, the CDR3 is TGTGCCACCAGCCCTAGGGGATTGGACATTGGGGGGGTCGAGCAGTACTTC. Encoded protein: CATSPRGLDIGGVEQYF.